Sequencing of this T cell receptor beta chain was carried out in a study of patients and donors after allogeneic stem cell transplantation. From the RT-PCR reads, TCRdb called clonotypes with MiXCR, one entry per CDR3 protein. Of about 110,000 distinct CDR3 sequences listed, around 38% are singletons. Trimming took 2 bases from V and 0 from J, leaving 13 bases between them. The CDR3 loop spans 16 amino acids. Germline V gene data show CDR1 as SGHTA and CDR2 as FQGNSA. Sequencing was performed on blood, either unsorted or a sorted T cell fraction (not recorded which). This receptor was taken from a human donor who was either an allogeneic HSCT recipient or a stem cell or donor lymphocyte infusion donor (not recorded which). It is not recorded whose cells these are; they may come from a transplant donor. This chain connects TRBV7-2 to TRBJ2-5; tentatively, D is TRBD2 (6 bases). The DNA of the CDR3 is TGTGCCAGCAGCTTATTGAGGACTAACTACCAAGAGACCCAGTACTTC. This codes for CASSLLRTNYQETQYF.